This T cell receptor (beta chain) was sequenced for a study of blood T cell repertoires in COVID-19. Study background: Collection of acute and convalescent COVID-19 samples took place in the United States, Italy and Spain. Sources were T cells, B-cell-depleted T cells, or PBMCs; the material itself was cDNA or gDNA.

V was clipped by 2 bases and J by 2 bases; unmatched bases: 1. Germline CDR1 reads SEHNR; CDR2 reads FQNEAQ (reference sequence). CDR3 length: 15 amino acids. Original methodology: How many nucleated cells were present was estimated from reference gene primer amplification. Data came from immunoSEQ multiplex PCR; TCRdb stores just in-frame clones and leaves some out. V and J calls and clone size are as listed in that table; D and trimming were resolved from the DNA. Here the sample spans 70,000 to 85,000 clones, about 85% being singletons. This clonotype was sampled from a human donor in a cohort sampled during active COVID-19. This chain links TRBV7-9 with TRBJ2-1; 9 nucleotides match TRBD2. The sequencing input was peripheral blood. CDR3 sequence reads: CASSLTSGPYNEQFF. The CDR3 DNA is TGTGCCAGCAGCTTAACTAGCGGGCCCTACAATGAGCAGTTCTTC.